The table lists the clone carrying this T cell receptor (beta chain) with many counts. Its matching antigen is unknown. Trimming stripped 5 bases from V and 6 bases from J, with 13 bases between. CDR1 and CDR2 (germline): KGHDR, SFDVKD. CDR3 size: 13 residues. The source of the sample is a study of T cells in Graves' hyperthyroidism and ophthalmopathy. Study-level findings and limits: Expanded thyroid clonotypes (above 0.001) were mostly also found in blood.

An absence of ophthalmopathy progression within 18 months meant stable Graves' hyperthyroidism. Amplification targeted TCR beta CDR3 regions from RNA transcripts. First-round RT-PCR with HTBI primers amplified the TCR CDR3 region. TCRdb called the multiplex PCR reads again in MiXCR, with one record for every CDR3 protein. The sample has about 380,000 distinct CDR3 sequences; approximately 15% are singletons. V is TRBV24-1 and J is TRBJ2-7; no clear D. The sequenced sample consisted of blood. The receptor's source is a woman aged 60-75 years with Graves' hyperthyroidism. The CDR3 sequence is CATSGPLFGEQYF. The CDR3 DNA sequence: TGTGCCACCAGTGGCCCCCTTTTCGGCGAGCAGTACTTC.